These T cell receptor beta chains were read from a single sample in a study of blood T cell repertoires in COVID-19. Method: immunoSEQ multiplex PCR; TCRdb's copy keeps in-frame clones and lacks some. The sample lists about 83,000 clones, roughly 83% occurring once. The sequenced sample was peripheral blood. All receptors derive from a man aged 50 to 60 with active COVID-19. CDR3s include the opening cysteine and the closing phenylalanine or tryptophan. D genes are given only for firm matches. Clone size is given for some rows only: seen once, a few or many times, or a class if the clone is expanded.

TRBV24-1	.	.	TRBJ2-1	CATSDSPGDEQFF	TGTGCCACCAGTGACTCACCCGGGGATGAGCAGTTCTTC
TRBV6-5	.	.	TRBJ2-2	CASKGRGTGELFF	TGTGCCAGCAAGGGCAGGGGAACCGGGGAGCTGTTTTTT
TRBV24-1	.	.	TRBJ2-1	CATSERVSDNEQFF	TGTGCCACCAGTGAGCGAGTTTCGGACAATGAGCAGTTCTTC
TRBV5-1	TRBD2	.	TRBJ2-7	CASSSKSGTTYEQYF	TGCGCCAGCAGTTCCAAATCCGGGACTACCTACGAGCAGTACTTC
TRBV7-2	TRBD1	.	TRBJ2-1	CASSPRTGSYNEQFF	TGTGCCAGCAGCCCCCGGACAGGGTCCTACAATGAGCAGTTCTTC
TRBV4-3	.	.	TRBJ2-3	CASSQDGGVITDTQYF	TGCGCCAGCAGCCAAGACGGGGGTGTCATCACAGATACGCAGTATTTT
TRBV7-3	.	.	TRBJ2-1	CASSLGANTYNEQFF	TGTGCCAGCAGCCTAGGGGCGAACACCTACAATGAGCAGTTCTTC
TRBV20-1	TRBD2	.	TRBJ2-1	CSASPAGGPYNEQFF	TGCAGTGCTAGTCCGGCGGGGGGGCCCTACAATGAGCAGTTCTTC
TRBV5-4	.	.	TRBJ2-6	CASSLAGTGANVLTF	TGTGCCAGCAGCTTGGCAGGGACTGGGGCCAACGTCCTGACTTTC
TRBV18	.	.	TRBJ1-5	CASSPRGQGGNQPQHF	TGTGCCAGCTCACCACGGGGGCAGGGTGGCAATCAGCCCCAGCATTTT
TRBV6-5	.	once	TRBJ1-2	CASRGQGGYGYTF	TGTGCCAGCAGGGGCCAGGGTGGCTATGGCTACACCTTC
TRBV7-9	.	.	TRBJ1-2	CASSSPQGLGYTF	TGTGCCAGCAGCTCACCGCAGGGGCTTGGCTACACCTTC
TRBV28	TRBD1	.	TRBJ1-2	CASSQGQGYYGYTF	TGTGCCAGCAGCCAAGGACAGGGTTACTATGGCTACACCTTC
TRBV3-1/TRBV3-2	.	once	TRBJ1-2	CASSQDGRGYTF	TGTGCCAGCAGCCAAGACGGGAGAGGCTACACCTTC
TRBV6-5	.	once	TRBJ1-6	CASRQGSSYNSPLHF	TGTGCCAGCAGACAGGGAAGCTCCTATAATTCACCCCTCCACTTT
TRBV28	.	.	TRBJ1-4	CASSLSIGATNEKLFF	TGTGCCAGCAGTTTGTCGATCGGGGCAACTAATGAAAAACTGTTTTTT
TRBV2	TRBD1	few	TRBJ2-2	CASRKDRANTGELFF	TGTGCCAGCAGGAAGGACAGGGCCAACACCGGGGAGCTGTTTTTT
TRBV11-3	TRBD1	.	TRBJ2-1	CASRKDVDRDNEQFF	TGTGCCAGCAGAAAAGACGTGGACAGGGATAATGAGCAGTTCTTC
TRBV19	TRBD1	.	TRBJ2-2	CASKIRTGGTGELFF	TGTGCCAGTAAGATCCGGACAGGGGGCACCGGGGAGCTGTTTTTT
TRBV7-3	.	few	TRBJ2-3	CASSFGVSTDTQYF	TGTGCCAGCAGCTTCGGGGTTAGCACAGATACGCAGTATTTT
TRBV30	TRBD1	once	TRBJ2-5	CAWGTGETQYF	TGTGCCTGGGGGACAGGAGAGACCCAGTACTTC
TRBV28	TRBD1	.	TRBJ1-4	CASSFRQGASEKLFF	TGTGCCAGCAGTTTCCGGCAGGGGGCCTCTGAAAAACTGTTTTTT
TRBV9	TRBD1	.	TRBJ1-1	CASSVEWGTVRF	TGTGCCAGCAGCGTAGAGTGGGGGACAGTAAGATTT
TRBV4-2	.	.	TRBJ1-2	CASSQAKQLGGYTF	TGTGCCAGCAGCCAAGCTAAACAGCTCGGCGGCTACACCTTC
TRBV4-2	TRBD2	few	TRBJ2-1	CASSQTSGRYNEQFF	TGTGCCAGCAGCCAAACTAGCGGACGCTACAATGAGCAGTTCTTC
TRBV13	.	.	TRBJ1-1	CASSRGAMNTEAFF	TGTGCCAGCAGCCGGGGAGCTATGAACACTGAAGCTTTCTTT
TRBV27	.	.	TRBJ2-2	CASSAGSPNTGELFF	TGTGCCAGCAGCGCCGGGTCACCTAACACCGGGGAGCTGTTTTTT
TRBV7-2	.	.	TRBJ2-2	CASSLGQGTGELFF	TGTGCCAGCAGCTTGGGACAAGGCACCGGGGAGCTGTTTTTT
TRBV5-4	.	once	TRBJ2-2	CASSPPGLNTGELFF	TGTGCCAGCAGCCCGCCGGGACTCAACACCGGGGAGCTGTTTTTT
TRBV27	TRBD1	.	TRBJ1-5	CASRSGGRNQPQHF	TGTGCCAGCAGGTCAGGGGGACGGAATCAGCCCCAGCATTTT
TRBV24-1	.	.	TRBJ2-3	CATSQQGADYTDTQYF	TGTGCCACCAGTCAACAGGGTGCGGATTACACAGATACGCAGTATTTT
TRBV24-1	.	.	TRBJ2-6	CATSATRANGANVLTF	TGTGCCACCAGTGCAACCAGGGCGAATGGGGCCAACGTCCTGACTTTC
TRBV11-2	TRBD1	.	TRBJ1-4	CASSLQGATNEKLFF	TGTGCCAGCAGCTTGCAGGGGGCGACTAATGAAAAACTGTTTTTT
TRBV6-2/TRBV6-3	.	.	TRBJ2-5	CASSYSQRDYQETQYF	TGTGCCAGCAGTTACTCGCAGCGTGATTACCAAGAGACCCAGTACTTC
TRBV6-2/TRBV6-3	TRBD1	.	TRBJ1-1	CASSYFPGQGYENTEAFF	TGTGCCAGCAGTTACTTCCCGGGACAGGGTTACGAGAACACTGAAGCTTTCTTT
TRBV5-4	.	.	TRBJ1-2	CASSEYRSTSFNYGYTF	TGTGCCAGCAGCGAATACAGGAGCACTTCCTTCAACTATGGCTACACCTTC
TRBV4-3	.	.	TRBJ2-1	CASSQVPGDEQFF	TGCGCCAGCAGCCAAGTTCCAGGCGATGAGCAGTTCTTC
TRBV6-2/TRBV6-3	TRBD1	.	TRBJ1-5	CASSPRGQGAHQPQHF	TGTGCCAGCAGTCCCCGGGGACAGGGGGCGCATCAGCCCCAGCATTTT
TRBV4-3	TRBD2	.	TRBJ2-3	CASSQDQAGTRYASTQYF	TGCGCCAGCAGCCAAGATCAGGCCGGGACTAGATATGCGAGTACGCAGTATTTT
TRBV19	TRBD1	.	TRBJ2-3	CATSDRAADTQYF	TGTGCCACCTCGGACAGGGCGGCAGATACGCAGTATTTT
TRBV19	TRBD2	few	TRBJ2-2	CASSIRTSGTTGELFF	TGTGCCAGTAGTATCCGGACTAGCGGGACAACCGGGGAGCTGTTTTTT